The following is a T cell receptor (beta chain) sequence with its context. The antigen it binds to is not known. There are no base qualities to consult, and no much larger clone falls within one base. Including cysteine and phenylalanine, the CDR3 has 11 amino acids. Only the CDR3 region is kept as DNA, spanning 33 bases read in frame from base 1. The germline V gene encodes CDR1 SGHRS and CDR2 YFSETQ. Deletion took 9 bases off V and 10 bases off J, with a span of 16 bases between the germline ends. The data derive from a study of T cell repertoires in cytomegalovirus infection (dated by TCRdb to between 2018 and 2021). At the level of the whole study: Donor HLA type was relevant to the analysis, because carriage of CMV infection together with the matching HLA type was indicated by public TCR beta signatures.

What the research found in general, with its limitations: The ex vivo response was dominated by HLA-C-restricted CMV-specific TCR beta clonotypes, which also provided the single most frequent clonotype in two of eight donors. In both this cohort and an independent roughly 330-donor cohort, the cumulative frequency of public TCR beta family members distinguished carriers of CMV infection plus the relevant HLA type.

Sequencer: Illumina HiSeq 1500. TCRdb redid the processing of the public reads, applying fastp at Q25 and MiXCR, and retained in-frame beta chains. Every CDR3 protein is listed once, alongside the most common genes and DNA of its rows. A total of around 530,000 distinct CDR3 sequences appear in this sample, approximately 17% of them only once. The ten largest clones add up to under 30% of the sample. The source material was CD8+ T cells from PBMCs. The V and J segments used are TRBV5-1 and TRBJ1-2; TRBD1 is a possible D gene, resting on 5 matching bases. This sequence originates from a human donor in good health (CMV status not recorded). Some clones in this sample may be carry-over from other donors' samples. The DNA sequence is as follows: TGCGCCAACAAATGGGGGGGAGACTACACCTTC. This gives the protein CANKWGGDYTF.